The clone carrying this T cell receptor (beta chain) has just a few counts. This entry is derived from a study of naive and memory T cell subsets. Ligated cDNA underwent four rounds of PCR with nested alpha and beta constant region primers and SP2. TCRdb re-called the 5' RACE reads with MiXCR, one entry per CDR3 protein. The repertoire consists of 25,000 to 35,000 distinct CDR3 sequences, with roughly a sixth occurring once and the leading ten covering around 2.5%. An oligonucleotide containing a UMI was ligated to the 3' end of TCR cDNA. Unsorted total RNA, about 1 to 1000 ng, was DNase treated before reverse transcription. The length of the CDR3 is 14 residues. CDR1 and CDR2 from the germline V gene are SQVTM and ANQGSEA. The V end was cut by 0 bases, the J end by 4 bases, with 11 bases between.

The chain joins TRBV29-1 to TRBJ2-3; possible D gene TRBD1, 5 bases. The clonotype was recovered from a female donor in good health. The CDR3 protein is CSVEDLDTPDTQYF. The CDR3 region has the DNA TGCAGCGTTGAAGATCTGGACACCCCAGATACGCAGTATTTT.